This T cell receptor beta chain was identified during a study of blood T cell repertoires in COVID-19. For the study at large: From the United States, Italy and Spain came samples of acute and convalescent COVID-19. In each case, the material was cDNA or gDNA derived from T cells, B-cell-depleted T cells, or PBMCs.

In Seattle, patients joined the study during active infection and were tracked longitudinally. Germline V gives CDR1 SGHRS, CDR2 YFSETQ. V gave up 0 bases and J gave up 6 bases; unmatched junction bases: 8. The CDR3 runs to 15 residues. Here immunoSEQ multiplex PCR was the method, and the copy in TCRdb shows in-frame clones only, minus some. This table has roughly 150,000 clones, approximately 86% appearing once. V is TRBV5-1 and J is TRBJ1-1; 7 positions match TRBD1. This receptor was obtained from a woman older than 75 with COVID-19, enrolled during active disease. The sequencing input was peripheral blood. The DNA of the CDR3 is TGCGCCAGCAGCTTGGTACCAACAGGGGCCGCTGAAGCTTTCTTT. It yields the protein CASSLVPTGAAEAFF.